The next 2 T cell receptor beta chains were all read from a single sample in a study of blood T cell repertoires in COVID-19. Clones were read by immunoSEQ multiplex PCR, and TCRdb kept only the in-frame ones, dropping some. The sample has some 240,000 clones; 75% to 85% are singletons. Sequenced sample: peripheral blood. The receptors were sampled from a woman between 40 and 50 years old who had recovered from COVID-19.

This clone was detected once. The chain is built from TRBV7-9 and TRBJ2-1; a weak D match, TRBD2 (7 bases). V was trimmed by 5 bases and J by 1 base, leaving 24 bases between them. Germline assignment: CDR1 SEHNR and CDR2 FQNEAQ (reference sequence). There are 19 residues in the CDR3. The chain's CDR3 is CASSRSGGLASGSYNEQFF. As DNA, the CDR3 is TGTGCCAGCAGCCGATCCGGGGGGCTAGCCTCGGGGTCCTACAATGAGCAGTTCTTC. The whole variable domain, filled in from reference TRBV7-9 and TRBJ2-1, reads DTGVSQNPRHKITKRGQNVTFRCDPISEHNRLYWYRQTLGQGPEFLTYFQNEAQLEKSRLLSDRFSAERPKGSFSTLEIQRTEQGDSAMYLCASSRSGGLASGSYNEQFFGPGTRLTVL.

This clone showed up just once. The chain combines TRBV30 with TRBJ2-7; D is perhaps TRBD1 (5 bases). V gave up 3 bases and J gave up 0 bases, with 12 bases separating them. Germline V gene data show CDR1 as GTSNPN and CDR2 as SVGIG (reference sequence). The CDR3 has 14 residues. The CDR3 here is CAWRRQTDSYEQYF. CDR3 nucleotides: TGTGCCTGGAGGCGACAGACCGACTCCTACGAGCAGTACTTC.